This T cell receptor beta chain was captured by sequencing in a study of cytomegalovirus exposure and HLA in healthy donors. The study, taken as a whole, reports: There were 150 to 200 TCR beta chains listed as cytomegalovirus-associated.

The PCR used 60 Vbeta and 13 Jbeta primers. Sequencing was performed with immunoSEQ multiplex PCR; in TCRdb, only in-frame clones are kept and a portion is missing. The sample holds roughly 150,000 clones, around 66% seen once. The CDR3 covers 15 residues. CDR1 is SGDLS and CDR2 is YYNGEE in the germline V gene. The trim removed 4 bases at V and 2 bases at J, leaving 8 bases unmatched. Note on this clone: Its target is not known.

This TCR derives from a woman aged 25 to 39 in good health and CMV-seropositive. The sample was PBMCs. The chain links TRBV9 to TRBJ2-7; 8 bases line up with TRBD1. The CDR3 DNA reads TGTGCCAGCAGCCGAGGGGGGACAGGAACCTACGAGCAGTACTTC. It codes for CASSRGGTGTYEQYF.